The 18 T cell receptor beta chains listed next were all sequenced from one sample in a study of cytomegalovirus exposure and HLA in healthy donors. 13 Jbeta primers and 60 Vbeta primers were used for the PCR. TCRdb's table, derived via immunoSEQ multiplex PCR, lists solely in-frame clones and lacks some. The sample lists 90,000 to 150,000 clones; just over 15% were seen once. Sequencing used PBMCs. The receptor source for this set is a young woman in good health and CMV-seronegative.

This chain uses TRBV29-1 with TRBJ2-7; 8 positions agree with TRBD2. V lost 7 bases, J lost 5 bases, and 4 bases stayed unmatched. Germline V gives CDR1 SQVTM, CDR2 ANQGSEA. The CDR3 spans 11 residues. Written as DNA, the CDR3 is TGCAGCGCTGGACTAGCCGACGAGCAGTACTTC. Residues: CSAGLADEQYF.

This clone occurred a few times. The sample carries other DNA sequences with the same CDR3. The chain links TRBV5-1 to TRBJ1-3, with 7 nucleotides matching TRBD1. The germline V gene encodes CDR1 SGHRS and CDR2 YFSETQ. Losses at the gene ends were 7 bases for V and 0 bases for J; bases not matched to a gene: 4. CDR3 length: 14 amino acids. The DNA of the CDR3 is TGCGCCAGCTCAACAGGGGACTCTGGAAACACCATATATTTT. It specifies CASSTGDSGNTIYF.

This clone was recorded a few times. V gene TRBV7-2 combines with J gene TRBJ1-2, with D tentatively TRBD1 (6 bases). Germline V gene lookup returns CDR1 SGHTA and CDR2 FQGNSA. The CDR3 is 15 residues long. V was pared by 1 base and J by 4 bases, with 13 bases between. The CDR3 loop is CASSLVQGQFYGYTF. CDR3 nucleotide sequence: TGTGCCAGCAGCTTAGTTCAAGGACAGTTCTATGGCTACACCTTC.

The rearrangement uses TRBV11-3 and TRBJ2-2; possible D gene TRBD2, 6 bases. Deletions cut 0 bases from V and 3 bases from J, with 20 bases between. There are 19 residues in the CDR3. From germline, CDR1 is SGHNT and CDR2 YENEEA. Here the CDR3 DNA reads TGTGCCAGCAGCTTAGATGGGTGGGGACTCCGGGACGACACCGGGGAGCTGTTTTTT. This encodes CASSLDGWGLRDDTGELFF.

In this sample, this clone is medium-sized (0.01 to 0.1%). The chain employs TRBV11-2 and TRBJ2-2; weak D call: TRBD1 (8 bases). The germline V gene encodes CDR1 SGHAT and CDR2 FQNNGV. Trimming removed 0 bases at V and 6 bases at J, with 17 bases between. This CDR3 comprises 17 residues. For the CDR3, the DNA is TGTGCCAGCAGCTTAGAGGGGGGGACAGGTGACCCCGGGGAGCTGTTTTTT. It yields the protein CASSLEGGTGDPGELFF.

This clone came up a few times. The chain employs TRBV27 and TRBJ2-7; D perhaps matches TRBD1 (6 bases). The CDR3 totals 11 residues. Germline CDR1 MNHEY, CDR2 SMNVEV (reference sequence). V was shortened by 10 bases and J by 7 bases, with 14 bases between the two germline ends. Here the CDR3 reads CATRRGWEQYF. CDR3 nucleotide sequence: TGTGCCACCCGAAGGGGGTGGGAGCAGTACTTC.

In its sample, this clone was seen a few times. The rearrangement links TRBV5-6 to TRBJ2-7, with D possibly matching TRBD1 (5 bases). Germline loops: CDR1 SGHDT, CDR2 YYEEEE. V was shortened by 2 bases and J by 6 bases, with 18 bases between the two germline ends. CDR3 length: 15 amino acids. CDR3 in amino acids: CASSFVDIKRGEQYF. CDR3 in DNA: TGTGCCAGCAGCTTCGTGGACATAAAACGAGGCGAGCAGTACTTC.

In its sample, this clone was seen a few times. This chain connects TRBV6-5 to TRBJ2-3; D possibly corresponds to TRBD1 (7 bases). The V end was cut by 1 base, the J end by 2 bases, with 13 bases between. This CDR3 has 16 residues. CDR1 is MNHEY and CDR2 is SVGAGI in the germline V gene. The CDR3 here is CASSYFRQGLTDTQYF. CDR3 nucleotides: TGTGCCAGCAGTTACTTCAGACAGGGACTCACAGATACGCAGTATTTT.

The CDR3 bases are TGTGCCAGCAGGGATAGCGGGAGACACAATGAGCAGTTCTTC. Translated: CASRDSGRHNEQFF. This rearrangement joins TRBV6-1 to TRBJ2-1, with 9 bases that match TRBD2. Germline trimming cut 6 bases from V and 5 bases from J; bases unmatched to any gene: 5. Per the germline V gene, CDR1 is MNHNS and CDR2 is SASEGT. The length of the CDR3 is 14 residues.

The chain uses TRBV7-9 and TRBJ2-3, with D possibly matching TRBD2 (6 bases). This CDR3 has 15 residues. V lost 3 bases, J lost 0 bases, and 10 bases lay in between. Germline CDR1 is SEHNR and CDR2 is FQNEAQ (reference sequence). The CDR3, as DNA: TGTGCCAGCAGCTTGGCAGGGACTAGCACAGATACGCAGTATTTT. Its translation is CASSLAGTSTDTQYF.

This clone was seen a handful of times. V is TRBV6-1 and J is TRBJ1-1; perhaps TRBD1 as D (6 bases). The CDR3 contains 15 residues. V was pared by 8 bases and J by 3 bases, with 19 bases between. Germline lookup yields CDR1 MNHNS and CDR2 SASEGT. CDR3 DNA: TGTGCCAGCCGAACACAGGGAACTATGGACACTGAAGCTTTCTTT. Amino acids: CASRTQGTMDTEAFF.

This clone was recorded a few times. V and J are TRBV6-5 and TRBJ1-1, with D possibly matching TRBD1 (5 bases). V lost 5 bases to trimming and J lost 3 bases, with 10 bases between them. The CDR3 extends over 13 amino acids. Germline V gene sequence: CDR1 MNHEY, CDR2 SVGAGI. Here the CDR3 DNA reads TGTGCCAGCAGTCAGCAGGGTTACACTGAAGCTTTCTTT. Translation gives CASSQQGYTEAFF.

The chain has TRBV13 and TRBJ2-7; 8 bases line up with TRBD1. Germline V CDR1 and CDR2: PRHDT, FYEKMQ (reference sequence). Trimming at V came to 5 bases and at J to 3 bases, leaving 12 bases not matched to a gene. This CDR3 is 16 amino acids long. The CDR3 bases are TGTGCCAGCAGCAGCCCGGGACAGGATACTTTCTACGAGCAGTACTTC. Translating gives CASSSPGQDTFYEQYF.

The table lists this clone with a few counts. The chain links TRBV7-3 to TRBJ2-3, with TRBD1 identical over 10 bases. Germline CDR1 and CDR2: SGHTA and FQGTGA. The CDR3 has 17 amino acids. The ends lost 2 bases at V and 6 bases at J; junction bases unmatched: 11. The CDR3 loop is CASSLLPGQGFVDTQYF. The CDR3 bases are TGTGCCAGCAGCTTATTACCGGGACAGGGGTTTGTGGATACGCAGTATTTT.

The chain carries TRBV30 and TRBJ1-2; unclear D gene. The ends were cut back, 0 bases at V and 7 bases at J, with 6 bases in the middle. Germline lookup yields CDR1 GTSNPN and CDR2 SVGIG (reference sequence). This CDR3 comprises 11 residues. The CDR3 sequence: CAWSVPGGYTF. CDR3 sequence (DNA): TGTGCCTGGAGTGTCCCAGGTGGCTACACCTTC.

This clone turned up a few times. The CDR3 is CASSLGGGYYGYTF. CDR3 bases: TGTGCCAGCAGCTTAGGCGGAGGGTACTATGGCTACACCTTC. The chain uses TRBV11-2 and TRBJ1-2; D call uncertain. The CDR3 consists of 14 residues. The germline V and J ends were trimmed by 1 base and 3 bases, with 9 bases remaining between them. Per germline, CDR1 SGHAT and CDR2 FQNNGV. Variable domain in full (rest from reference TRBV11-2 and TRBJ1-2): EAGVAQSPRYKIIEKRQSVAFWCNPISGHATLYWYQQILGQGPKLLIQFQNNGVVDDSQLPKDRFSAERLKGVDSTLKIQPAKLEDSAVYLCASSLGGGYYGYTFGSGTRLTVV.

This clone was detected only a few times. V and J are TRBV14 and TRBJ1-4, with D tentatively TRBD1 (6 bases). V lost 0 bases, J lost 7 bases, and 12 bases lay in between. Germline V gene lookup returns CDR1 SGHDN and CDR2 FVKESK. The CDR3 spans 15 residues. This CDR3 reads CASSQDRGISEKLFF. CDR3 nucleotide sequence: TGTGCCAGCAGCCAAGACAGGGGTATAAGTGAAAAACTGTTTTTT.

The chain has TRBV27 and TRBJ1-5, with D possibly TRBD1 on 5 matching bases. The CDR3 totals 13 residues. Deletions cut 5 bases from V and 5 bases from J, with 10 bases between. The V gene's germline CDR1 is MNHEY and CDR2 SMNVEV (reference sequence). As DNA, the CDR3 is TGTGCCAGCAGTCTGGACACATATCAGCCCCAGCATTTT. Amino acid sequence: CASSLDTYQPQHF.